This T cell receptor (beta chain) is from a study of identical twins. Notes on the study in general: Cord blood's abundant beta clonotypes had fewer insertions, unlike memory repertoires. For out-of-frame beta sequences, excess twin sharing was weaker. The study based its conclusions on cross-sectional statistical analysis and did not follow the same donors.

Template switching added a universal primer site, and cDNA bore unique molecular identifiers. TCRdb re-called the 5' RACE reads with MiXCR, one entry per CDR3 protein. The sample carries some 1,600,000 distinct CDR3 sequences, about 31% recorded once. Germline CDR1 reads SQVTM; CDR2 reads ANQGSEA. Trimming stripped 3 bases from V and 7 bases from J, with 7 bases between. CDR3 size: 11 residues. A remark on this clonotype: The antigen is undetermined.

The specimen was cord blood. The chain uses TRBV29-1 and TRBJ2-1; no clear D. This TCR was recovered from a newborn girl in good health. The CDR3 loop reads CSVDTVNEQFF. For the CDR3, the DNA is TGCAGCGTTGATACTGTTAATGAGCAGTTCTTC.